The 13 T cell receptor beta chains below were found in one sample sequenced in a study of T cells in Graves' hyperthyroidism and ophthalmopathy. TCR beta CDR3 region amplification was performed from RNA transcripts. The study used the HTBI primer set for a first-round RT-PCR of the TCR CDR3. Via MiXCR, TCRdb re-called the multiplex PCR reads, giving one row per CDR3 protein. Here the sample spans approximately 520,000 distinct CDR3 sequences, 20% being singletons. What was sequenced was blood. The receptors were sampled from a man aged 18 to 30 with Graves' hyperthyroidism.

This clonotype was seen more than once but under ten times. The chain combines TRBV5-1 with TRBJ2-5, with a weak D call TRBD1 (6 bases). The V and J ends lost 4 bases and 1 base respectively, with 11 bases between them. Germline loops: CDR1 SGHRS, CDR2 YFSETQ. The CDR3 is 14 amino acids. DNA of the CDR3: TGCGCCAGCAGCACCCGGGACACCCAAGAGACCCAGTACTTC. Amino acid sequence: CASSTRDTQETQYF.

There are many counts of this clonotype. This chain uses TRBV12-3 or TRBV12-4 with TRBJ1-2, with D unclear. V lost 3 bases, J lost 9 bases, and 17 bases lay in between. The CDR3 is 14 residues long. The CDR3, as DNA: TGTGCCAGCAGTTTTAAAATAACGGGATATAGCTACACCTTC. Translation gives CASSFKITGYSYTF.

J is TRBJ1-5 and V is TRBV27, with D perhaps matching TRBD1 (5 bases). Germline V gives CDR1 MNHEY, CDR2 SMNVEV (reference sequence). The V end lost 6 bases, the J end lost 1 base, and 13 bases lay between the germline ends. CDR3 size: 15 residues. The CDR3 reads CASSQGFGSNQPQHF. CDR3 bases: TGTGCCAGCAGCCAGGGCTTCGGCAGCAATCAGCCCCAGCATTTT.

This clonotype was detected many times. The rearrangement joins TRBV6-1 to TRBJ2-1, with 8 bases that match TRBD1. The germline CDR1 and CDR2 sequences are MNHNS and SASEGT. V shed 6 bases, J shed 4 bases, and the junction held 2 bases outside the gene matches. This CDR3 spans 13 amino acids. The CDR3 is CASRQGDYNEQFF. The CDR3 region has the DNA TGTGCCAGCAGACAGGGGGATTACAATGAGCAGTTCTTC.

This clonotype was detected ten times or more. V is TRBV28 and J is TRBJ2-5, with D possibly matching TRBD2 (6 bases). The CDR3 sequence is 17 residues long. Trimming removed 6 bases at V and 5 bases at J, with 25 bases between. Germline-derived CDR1 and CDR2 are MDHEN and SYDVKM. The CDR3 loop is CASRPPWGDNGAETQYF. The CDR3, as DNA: TGTGCCAGCAGGCCCCCGTGGGGGGATAACGGGGCGGAGACCCAGTACTTC. The variable domain in full, completed from reference TRBV28 and TRBJ2-5, reads DVKVTQSSRYLVKRTGEKVFLECVQDMDHENMFWYRQDPGLGLRLIYFSYDVKMKEKGDIPEGYSVSREKKERFSLILESASTNQTSMYLCASRPPWGDNGAETQYFGPGTRLLVL.

The CDR3 bases are TGTGCCTGGAACGGGGGCAACACCGGGGAGCTGTTTTTT. It encodes CAWNGGNTGELFF. V usage is TRBV30 and J usage is TRBJ2-2; D possibly matches TRBD1 or TRBD2 (6 bases each). The CDR3 loop spans 13 amino acids. V gave up 4 bases and J gave up 2 bases, with 8 bases separating them. The germline V gene has CDR1 GTSNPN and CDR2 SVGIG (reference sequence).

The sample holds many counts of this clonotype. The chain links TRBV11-3 to TRBJ2-7, with D possibly called TRBD1 or TRBD2 (5 bases each). The germline gives CDR1 SGHNT, CDR2 YENEEA. The length of the CDR3 is 15 residues. Trimming left V 4 bases short and J 2 bases short, with 15 bases between. CDR3 region: CASSSRAGGPYEQYF. CDR3 nucleotide sequence: TGTGCCAGCAGCTCCCGAGCTGGGGGACCCTACGAGCAGTACTTC.

About this clonotype itself: The junction does not match germline at one end; this may be a read error. The chain carries TRBV12-3 or TRBV12-4 and TRBJ1-1; D gene uncertain. The CDR3 length is 13 residues. CDR3 in amino acids: CASSDDMNTESFF. The CDR3 DNA follows: TGTGCCAGCAGTGACGATATGAACACTGAATCTTTCTTT.

This clonotype was seen ten or more times. The chain is built from TRBV19 and TRBJ1-5; D is ambiguous. The CDR3 extends over 15 amino acids. Germline CDR1 and CDR2: LNHDA and SQIVND (reference sequence). V lost 3 bases and J lost 0, with 9 bases in between. The CDR3 is CASSMMAVSNQPQHF. The CDR3 bases are TGTGCCAGTAGTATGATGGCAGTTAGCAATCAGCCCCAGCATTTT.

The sample holds many counts of this clonotype. The V call is TRBV27, the J call TRBJ2-2, with D perhaps matching TRBD1 (6 bases). The CDR3 has 15 residues. CDR1 is MNHEY, CDR2 SMNVEV, per germline (reference sequence). Trimming cost V 5 bases and J 0 bases, with 10 bases left between them. CDR3 nucleotides: TGTGCCAGCAGTACCGGGACAACGAACACCGGGGAGCTGTTTTTT. It encodes CASSTGTTNTGELFF.

This clonotype was seen ten or more times. The chain combines TRBV12-3 or TRBV12-4 with TRBJ2-5; 10 nucleotides agree with TRBD1. The J segment lost 5 bases and the V segment lost 5 bases, leaving 8 bases of the junction unmatched. The CDR3 is 15 residues long. CDR3 bases: TGTGCCAGCAGTCCCTGGACAGGGGGGGATGAGACCCAGTACTTC. Its protein is CASSPWTGGDETQYF.

This clonotype was picked up many times. The chain joins TRBV12-3 or TRBV12-4 to TRBJ1-2, with a possible D match to TRBD1 (6 bases). CDR3 length: 14 amino acids. V was clipped by 5 bases and J by 5 bases, with 15 bases between them. The CDR3 spells CASSPGSQGYGYTF. In nucleotides, the CDR3 is TGTGCCAGCAGTCCCGGTAGTCAGGGGTATGGCTACACCTTC.

This clonotype was seen a few times. The rearrangement joins TRBV4-1 to TRBJ2-5; 9 bases are shared with TRBD1. CDR1 MGHRA and CDR2 YSYEKL come from the germline V gene. The CDR3 spans 19 residues. Trimming cost V 0 bases and J 5 bases; bases outside gene matches: 16. The CDR3: CASSQEWDREVFIQETQYF. CDR3 DNA sequence: TGCGCCAGCAGCCAAGAATGGGACAGGGAGGTCTTTATCCAGGAGACCCAGTACTTC.